The clone carrying this TCR delta chain was detected ten times or more. A far larger clone is a single base away, which makes a read error likely. The identical CDR3 is also encoded by other nucleotide sequences in the sample. The sample originates from a study of γδ T cells in repeated Plasmodium falciparum infection. CDR1 and CDR2 (germline): TSWWSYY, QGS. The length of the CDR3 is 21 residues. V shed 9 bases and J 0 bases; nucleotides not matched to a gene: 23. Sequencing covered both gamma and delta TCR chains per sample. TCRdb ran CATT on the multiplex PCR reads. The data contain 40,000 to 55,000 delta-chain clones, 1.5% to 2% of them singletons. Bulk repertoires came from Vgamma9/Vdelta2+ or Vdelta2-negative gammadelta T cells flow-sorted from PBMC.

The sample consisted of gamma-delta T cells from blood. The chain couples TRDV1 to TRDJ1, with 12 bases fitting TRDD3. The TCR was taken from a pool of human donors (malaria-infected and uninfected, not separated). CDR3 sequence (DNA): TGTGCTCTCGGGTCCTGCCTGCCGTACTGGGGGATACCACGTTACACCGATAAACTCATCTTT. Its translation: CALGSCLPYWGIPRYTDKLIF.